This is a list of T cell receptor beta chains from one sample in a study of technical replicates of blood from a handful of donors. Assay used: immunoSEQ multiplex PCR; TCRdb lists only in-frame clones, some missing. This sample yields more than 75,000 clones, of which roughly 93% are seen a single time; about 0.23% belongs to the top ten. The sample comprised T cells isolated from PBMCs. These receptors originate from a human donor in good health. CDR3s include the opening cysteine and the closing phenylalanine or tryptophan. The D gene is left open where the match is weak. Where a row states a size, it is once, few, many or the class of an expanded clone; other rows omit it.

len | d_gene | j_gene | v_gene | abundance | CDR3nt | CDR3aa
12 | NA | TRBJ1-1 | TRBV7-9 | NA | TGTGCCAGCAGCCGAACAGGGACTGAAGCTTTCTTT | CASSRTGTEAFF
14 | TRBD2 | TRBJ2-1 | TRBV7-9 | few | TGTGCCAGCAGCCGGACTAGCGGTTACAATGAGCAGTTCTTC | CASSRTSGYNEQFF
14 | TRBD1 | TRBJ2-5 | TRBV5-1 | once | TGCGCCAGCAGCTACCGACAGGGTGGGGAGACCCAGTACTTC | CASSYRQGGETQYF
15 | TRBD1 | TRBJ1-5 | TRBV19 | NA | TGTGCCAGTATAGGAAGGGGGCTAGGAGTGCAGCCCCAGCATTTT | CASIGRGLGVQPQHF
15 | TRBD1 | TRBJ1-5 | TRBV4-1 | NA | TGCGCCAGCAGCCACCCACCGACAGGGACTCAGCCCCAGCATTTT | CASSHPPTGTQPQHF
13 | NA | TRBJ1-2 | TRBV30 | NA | TGTGCCTGGAGTGTTCGGGAGAACTATGGCTACACCTTC | CAWSVRENYGYTF
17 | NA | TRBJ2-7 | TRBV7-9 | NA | TGTGCCAGCAGCTCCCGCCAGGACGGAGGGAAAGGCTACGAGCAGTACTTC | CASSSRQDGGKGYEQYF
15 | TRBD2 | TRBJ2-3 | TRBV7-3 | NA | TGTGCCAGCAGCTTAAAGGCTAGCGGGACAGATACGCAGTATTTT | CASSLKASGTDTQYF
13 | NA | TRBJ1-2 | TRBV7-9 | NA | TGTGCCAGCAGCTTGGACAGTAACTATGGCTACACCTTC | CASSLDSNYGYTF
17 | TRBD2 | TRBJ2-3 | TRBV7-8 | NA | TGTGCCAGCAGCTTAACGAGCGGGGGGTTCCAGCCAGATACGCAGTATTTT | CASSLTSGGFQPDTQYF
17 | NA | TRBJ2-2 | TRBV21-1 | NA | TGTGCCAGCAGCCAAAAGGGGCAGGGGAAGGACACCGGGGAGCTGTTTTTT | CASSQKGQGKDTGELFF
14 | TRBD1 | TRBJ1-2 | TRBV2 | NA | TGTGCCAGCAGTGAGAAGGGGGCCTACTATGGCTACACCTTC | CASSEKGAYYGYTF
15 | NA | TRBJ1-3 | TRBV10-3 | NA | TGTGCCATCAGTGGTCAGGCCATCTCTGGAAACACCATATATTTT | CAISGQAISGNTIYF
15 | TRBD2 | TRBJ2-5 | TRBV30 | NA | TGTGCCTCCCAGGGCAGCGGGGGGGCGGGGGAGACCCAGTACTTC | CASQGSGGAGETQYF
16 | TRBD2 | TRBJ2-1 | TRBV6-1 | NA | TGTGCCAGCAGTGAATTGGGCGGGAGCGCCTACAATGAGCAGTTCTTC | CASSELGGSAYNEQFF
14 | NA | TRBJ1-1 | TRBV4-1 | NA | TGCGCCAGCAGTGGTCCTCTATTGAACACTGAAGCTTTCTTT | CASSGPLLNTEAFF
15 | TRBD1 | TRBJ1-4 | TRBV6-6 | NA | TGTGCCAGCAGCCTTACCGGGACAGGGGATGAAAAACTGTTTTTT | CASSLTGTGDEKLFF
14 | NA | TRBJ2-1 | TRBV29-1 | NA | TGCAGCGTTGAACGGCGACTAGGATCGAATGAGCAGTTCTTC | CSVERRLGSNEQFF
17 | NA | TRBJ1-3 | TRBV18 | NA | TGTGCCAGCTCACCACCGGTGGTAGGGGCCTCTGGAAACACCATATATTTT | CASSPPVVGASGNTIYF
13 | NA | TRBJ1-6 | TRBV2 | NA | TGTGCCAGCAGGGGGCTCCCCGGGAGAGCCCTCCACTTT | CASRGLPGRALHF
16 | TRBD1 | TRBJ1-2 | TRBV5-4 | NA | TGTGCCAGCAGCTTGGAGGGGACAGCTGCTAACTATGGCTACACCTTC | CASSLEGTAANYGYTF
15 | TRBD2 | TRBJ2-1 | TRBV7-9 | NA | TGTGCCAGCCCTAGGCCTAGCGGCTCCTACAATGAGCAGTTCTTC | CASPRPSGSYNEQFF
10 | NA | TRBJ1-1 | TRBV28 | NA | TGTGCCAGTACTGGGAGGGGGGCTTTCTTT | CASTGRGAFF
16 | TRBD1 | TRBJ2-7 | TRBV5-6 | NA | TGTGCCAGCAGCTTCCCCCAGGGGGCGCTCTCCTACGAGCAGTACTTC | CASSFPQGALSYEQYF
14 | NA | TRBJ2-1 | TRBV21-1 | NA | TGTGCCAGGGAGACACCGACAGGGGACAATGAGCAGTTCTTC | CARETPTGDNEQFF
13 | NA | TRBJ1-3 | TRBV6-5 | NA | TGTGCCAGCAGTCGCGGAGCTGGAAACACCATATATTTT | CASSRGAGNTIYF
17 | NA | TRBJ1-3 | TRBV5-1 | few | TGCGCCAGCAGTCGAGCGGTAGGACAGTCTCCTGGAAACACCATATATTTT | CASSRAVGQSPGNTIYF
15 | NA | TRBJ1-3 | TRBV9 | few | TGTGCCAGCAGCGCAAAGCTATTCTCTGGAAACACCATATATTTT | CASSAKLFSGNTIYF
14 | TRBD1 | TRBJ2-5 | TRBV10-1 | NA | TGCGCCAGCAGTGAGGGGGACAGTCGCGAGACCCAGTACTTC | CASSEGDSRETQYF
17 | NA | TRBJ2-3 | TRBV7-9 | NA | TGTGCCAGCAGCTCCCTCCCAGGTGGACTCGCCACAGATACGCAGTATTTT | CASSSLPGGLATDTQYF
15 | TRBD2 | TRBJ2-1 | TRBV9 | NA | TGTGCCAGCAGCCCAGCGGGGAGGGTATACAATGAGCAGTTCTTC | CASSPAGRVYNEQFF
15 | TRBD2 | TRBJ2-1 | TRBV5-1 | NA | TGCGCCAGCAGCTTACTAGCGGGGGAAGACAATGAGCAGTTCTTC | CASSLLAGEDNEQFF
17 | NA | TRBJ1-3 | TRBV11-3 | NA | TGTGCCAGCAGCTTAGGGGCTTGGCCCGACTCTGGAAACACCATATATTTT | CASSLGAWPDSGNTIYF
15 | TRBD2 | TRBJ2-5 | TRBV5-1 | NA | TGCGCCAGCAGCACCGGGACTAGCGTCCAAGAGACCCAGTACTTC | CASSTGTSVQETQYF
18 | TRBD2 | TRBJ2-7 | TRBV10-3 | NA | TGTGCCATCAGTGAGTCAACTAGACTAGCGGGGATTCGCTACGAGCAGTACTTC | CAISESTRLAGIRYEQYF
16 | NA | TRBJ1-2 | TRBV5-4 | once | TGTGCCAGCAGCTTAGGAGGAGGGGCCGCTAACTATGGCTACACCTTC | CASSLGGGAANYGYTF
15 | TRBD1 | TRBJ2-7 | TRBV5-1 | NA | TGCGCCAGCAGCCTAGGACAGGTTATCTCCTACGAGCAGTACTTC | CASSLGQVISYEQYF
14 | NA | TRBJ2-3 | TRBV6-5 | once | TGTGCCAGCAGTTATTCAGCGGGTCCAGATACGCAGTATTTT | CASSYSAGPDTQYF
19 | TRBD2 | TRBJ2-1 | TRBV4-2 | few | TGTGCCAGCAGCCATAGCCGCGGACTAGCGGGAGTGGGGGACAATGAGCAGTTCTTC | CASSHSRGLAGVGDNEQFF
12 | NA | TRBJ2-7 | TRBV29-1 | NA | TGCAGCGTTGAGCAGAACTCCTACGAGCAGTACTTC | CSVEQNSYEQYF
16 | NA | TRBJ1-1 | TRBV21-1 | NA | TGTGCCAGCAGGGTCATAATAGCTACACATCGCACTGAAGCTTTCTTT | CASRVIIATHRTEAFF
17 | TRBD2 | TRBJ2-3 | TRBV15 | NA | TGTGCCACCAGCAGAGATACCGCGGGGGGCCACGGGGATACGCAGTATTTT | CATSRDTAGGHGDTQYF
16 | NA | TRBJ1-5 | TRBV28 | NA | TGTGCCAGCAGTTCATTAATGACAGGCGGCAATCAGCCCCAGCATTTT | CASSSLMTGGNQPQHF
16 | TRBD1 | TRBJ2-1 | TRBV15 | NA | TGTGCCACCAGCTTCACAGGGGGCCGTGGTCATCGGGAGCAGTTCTTC | CATSFTGGRGHREQFF
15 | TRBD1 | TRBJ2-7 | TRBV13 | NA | TGTGCCAGCAGCTTAGCAGGGACAGGGACGGGCGAGCAGTACTTC | CASSLAGTGTGEQYF